The TCR beta chain described here comes from a study of blood T cell repertoires in COVID-19. On the study more broadly: The origin of the acute and convalescent COVID-19 samples was the United States, Italy and Spain. Nucleic acid was either cDNA or gDNA, and it came from T cells, B-cell-depleted T cells, or PBMCs.

V lost 4 bases to trimming and J lost 9 bases, with 12 bases between them. Looked up from germline, CDR1 is MNHEY and CDR2 is SMNVEV (reference sequence). The length of the CDR3 is 12 residues. In the original workflow: Amplifying reference gene primers gave estimates of nucleated cell counts. Sequencing used immunoSEQ multiplex PCR; TCRdb keeps in-frame clones, though not all of them. V, J and clone size are those of that table, while D and trimming were read from the DNA. The profile shows about 130,000 clones, 79% of them singletons. The Seattle patients joined while their infection was active and were tracked longitudinally afterward.

Sequenced input: peripheral blood. The chain uses TRBV27 and TRBJ1-1; D not certain. This clonotype was sampled from a woman in her 70s with COVID-19, enrolled during active disease. CDR3 sequence: CASSWAGGQAFF. The CDR3 coding sequence is TGTGCCAGCAGTTGGGCAGGAGGGCAAGCTTTCTTT.